These 2 T cell receptor beta chains were all obtained from the same sample, sequenced in a study of blood T cell repertoires in COVID-19. Repertoires were generated with immunoSEQ multiplex PCR, while TCRdb's copy carries only in-frame clones and drops some. The table has about 200,000 clones, around 80% seen once. The sequenced sample was peripheral blood. These receptors were collected from a human donor in a cohort sampled during active COVID-19.

The genes are TRBV5-5 and TRBJ2-7; D call uncertain. Trimming left V 7 bases short and J 7 bases short, with 18 bases between. The CDR3 extends over 13 amino acids. Germline CDR1 is SGHKS and CDR2 is YYEKEE (reference sequence). CDR3: CASHDGSYGEQYF. DNA for the CDR3: TGTGCCAGCCATGATGGGTCCTACGGGGAGCAGTACTTC.

This clone was counted a single time. The rearrangement uses TRBV29-1 and TRBJ2-3; 11 bases line up with TRBD2. V was pared by 1 base and J by 6 bases, with 12 bases of the junction left unmatched. The CDR3 loop spans 17 amino acids. Germline CDR1 and CDR2: SQVTM and ANQGSEA. The CDR3 sequence: CSVEGGRTSGRVDTQYF. The DNA for the CDR3 is TGCAGCGTTGAAGGGGGGCGGACTAGCGGGCGGGTGGATACGCAGTATTTT.